These 32 T cell receptor beta chains originate from one sample sequenced in a study of cytomegalovirus exposure and HLA in healthy donors. PCR amplification relied on 60 Vbeta primers (plus 13 Jbeta primers). Clones were read by immunoSEQ multiplex PCR, and TCRdb kept only the in-frame ones, dropping some. This sample's clone table lists 150,000 or so clones. Sequences were obtained from PBMCs. The origin of the receptors is a woman aged 50 to 60 in good health and CMV-seronegative.

V gene TRBV7-3 combines with J gene TRBJ2-2; D remains ambiguous. Germline V lookup: CDR1 SGHTA, CDR2 FQGTGA. V dropped 2 bases and J dropped 2 bases, with 15 bases sitting between them. CDR3 length: 17 residues. The CDR3 DNA sequence: TGTGCCAGCAGCTTAGCGCCCTCGCAGGCCAACACCGGGGAGCTGTTTTTT. It is translated as CASSLAPSQANTGELFF.

This chain links TRBV6-5 with TRBJ2-3; 11 nucleotides agree with TRBD2. J lost 4 bases, V lost 10 bases, and 7 bases had no gene match. Germline CDR1 reads MNHEY; CDR2 reads SVGAGI. The CDR3 spans 14 residues. The CDR3 region is CATLAGGPADTQYF. The CDR3 DNA follows: TGTGCCACCTTAGCGGGAGGGCCGGCAGATACGCAGTATTTT.

V usage is TRBV30 and J usage is TRBJ1-2; TRBD1 is a possible D gene (6 bases). The CDR3 contains 13 residues. V was cut by 2 bases and J by 8 bases, with 15 bases left in between. CDR1 and CDR2 from the germline V gene are GTSNPN and SVGIG (reference sequence). In DNA, the CDR3 is TGTGCCTGGAGTATGCGGGGGCGGACGGGCTACACCTTC. The encoded protein is CAWSMRGRTGYTF.

This sequence joins TRBV6-5 and TRBJ2-5; 9 bases are shared with TRBD2. With 4 bases clipped from V and 6 bases from J, the junction kept 6 bases outside the gene matches. CDR1 and CDR2 from the germline V gene are MNHEY and SVGAGI. This CDR3 is built from 14 residues. The CDR3 protein is CASSLAGATQTQYF. DNA for the CDR3: TGTGCCAGCAGTTTAGCGGGAGCAACACAGACCCAGTACTTC.

The rearrangement joins TRBV9 to TRBJ2-6; TRBD1 matches 7 bases. V gave up 0 bases and J gave up 0 bases; unmatched junction bases: 15. Germline V gives CDR1 SGDLS, CDR2 YYNGEE. CDR3 length equals 21 residues. The CDR3 coding sequence is TGTGCCAGCAGCGTAGCTCCTGAACCGGGACAGAAATTCTCTGGGGCCAACGTCCTGACTTTC. Its translation: CASSVAPEPGQKFSGANVLTF.

The chain employs TRBV7-3 and TRBJ2-7, with TRBD1 matching over 10 bases. V trimming: 5 bases; J trimming: 5 bases; junction bases outside the gene matches: 12. Germline V gene data show CDR1 as SGHTA and CDR2 as FQGTGA. CDR3 length equals 16 residues. This CDR3 is CASSLIRDRGRDEQYF. DNA for the CDR3: TGTGCCAGCAGCCTAATCCGGGACAGGGGAAGAGACGAGCAGTACTTC. The entire variable domain, with the rest obtained from reference TRBV7-3 and TRBJ2-7, is as follows: GAGVSQTPSNKVTEKGKYVELRCDPISGHTALYWYRQSLGQGPEFLIYFQGTGAADDSGLPNDRFFAVRPEGSVSTLKIQRTERGDSAVYLCASSLIRDRGRDEQYFGPGTRLTVT.

The chain combines TRBV7-6 with TRBJ2-7, with 7 bases matching TRBD2. This CDR3 has 16 residues. V lost 1 base, J lost 3 bases, and 9 bases stayed unmatched. Germline loops: CDR1 SGHVS, CDR2 FNYEAQ. CDR3 nucleotide sequence: TGTGCCAGCAGCTTAGGACCGCCGGGACTACGCTACGAGCAGTACTTC. Translating gives CASSLGPPGLRYEQYF.

The chain has TRBV28 and TRBJ1-1; unclear D gene. The CDR3 length is 12 residues. Germline CDR1 and CDR2: MDHEN and SYDVKM. V lost 11 bases to trimming and J lost 4 bases, with 14 bases between them. This chain's CDR3 is CASGRTGTEAFF. CDR3 bases: TGTGCCTCGGGGAGGACGGGCACTGAAGCTTTCTTT. The full variable domain, in which reference TRBV28 and TRBJ1-1 provide the parts outside the CDR3, is DVKVTQSSRYLVKRTGEKVFLECVQDMDHENMFWYRQDPGLGLRLIYFSYDVKMKEKGDIPEGYSVSREKKERFSLILESASTNQTSMYLCASGRTGTEAFFGQGTRLTVV.

A word on this clone: Other DNA sequences in this sample translate to the same CDR3. The chain recombines TRBV5-4 with TRBJ2-7; D is perhaps TRBD2 (6 bases). Germline values: CDR1 SGHNT, CDR2 YYREEE (reference sequence). The CDR3 loop spans 12 amino acids. V lost 4 bases, J lost 3 bases, and 8 bases lay in between. This CDR3 is CASSRDFYEQYF. The CDR3 nucleotides read TGTGCCAGCAGCAGGGACTTCTACGAGCAGTACTTC.

V is TRBV30 and J is TRBJ2-7; D gene ambiguous. The CDR3 totals 13 residues. The V gene's germline CDR1 is GTSNPN and CDR2 SVGIG (reference sequence). The V gene lost 7 bases and the J gene lost 4 bases, with 17 bases spanning the gap. The CDR3 region is CASARDGLYEQYF. CDR3 sequence (DNA): TGTGCCTCGGCAAGAGATGGGCTTTACGAGCAGTACTTC. Full variable domain (outside the CDR3, taken from reference TRBV30 and TRBJ2-7): SQTIHQWPATLVQPVGSPLSLECTVEGTSNPNLYWYRQAAGRGLQLLFYSVGIGQISSEVPQNLSASRPQDRQFILSSKKLLLSDSGFYLCASARDGLYEQYFGPGTRLTVT.

The chain joins TRBV7-9 to TRBJ1-2; D is uncertain. The germline gives CDR1 SEHNR, CDR2 FQNEAQ (reference sequence). The V and J ends lost 4 bases and 1 base respectively, with 13 bases between them. The CDR3 spans 15 residues. CDR3 in amino acids: CASSSDNFVNYGYTF. CDR3 bases: TGTGCCAGCAGCTCTGACAACTTTGTTAACTATGGCTACACCTTC.

The rearrangement links TRBV4-2 to TRBJ2-1; 9 nucleotides line up with TRBD2. The CDR3 sequence is 18 residues long. CDR1 LGHNA and CDR2 YNFKEQ come from the germline V gene. J was trimmed by 4 bases and V by 0 bases; bases with no gene match: 10. The CDR3 loop reads CASSQEGPWRGGYNEQFF. Written as DNA, the CDR3 is TGTGCCAGCAGCCAAGAAGGACCGTGGCGGGGGGGATACAATGAGCAGTTCTTC.

The chain links TRBV27 to TRBJ1-1; D is perhaps TRBD1 (5 bases). The V and J ends lost 2 bases and 4 bases respectively, with 14 bases between them. CDR1 and CDR2 (germline): MNHEY, SMNVEV (reference sequence). The CDR3 contains 15 residues. This chain's CDR3 is CASSLKRGPGTEAFF. The CDR3 DNA is TGTGCCAGCAGTTTAAAAAGGGGCCCGGGCACTGAAGCTTTCTTT.

The V and J genes are TRBV9 and TRBJ2-1, with 7 positions matching TRBD1. The V and J ends lost 2 bases and 4 bases, in that order; junction bases with no gene match: 3. The germline V gene has CDR1 SGDLS and CDR2 YYNGEE. CDR3 length: 14 residues. The CDR3 DNA reads TGTGCCAGCAGCGTGACAGGGTATTACAATGAGCAGTTCTTC. It encodes CASSVTGYYNEQFF.

CDR3 amino acids: CASSESLGQSETQYF. CDR3 DNA: TGTGCCAGCAGTGAATCTCTGGGACAATCAGAGACCCAGTACTTC. V and J are TRBV25-1 and TRBJ2-5; a possible D gene is TRBD1 (6 bases). V lost 1 base and J lost 4, with 13 bases in between. The CDR3 spans 15 residues. Germline V gives CDR1 MGHDK, CDR2 SYGVNS.

This rearrangement joins TRBV13 to TRBJ1-3; 9 bases are shared with TRBD1. The germline V gene has CDR1 PRHDT and CDR2 FYEKMQ (reference sequence). The CDR3 sequence is 20 residues long. Unmatched junction bases numbered 12, after V lost 0 bases and J lost 0 bases. The CDR3 nucleotides read TGTGCCAGCAGCTTAGGATTCGGGACAGGGCCTCAAAACTCTGGAAACACCATATATTTT. Translated: CASSLGFGTGPQNSGNTIYF. The full variable domain, in which reference TRBV13 and TRBJ1-3 provide the parts outside the CDR3, is AAGVIQSPRHLIKEKRETATLKCYPIPRHDTVYWYQQGPGQDPQFLISFYEKMQSDKGSIPDRFSAQQFSDYHSELNMSSLELGDSALYFCASSLGFGTGPQNSGNTIYFGEGSWLTVV.

The chain combines TRBV18 with TRBJ2-5; D might be TRBD1 (5 bases). Germline assignment: CDR1 KGHSH and CDR2 LQKENI. The V and J ends lost 3 bases and 2 bases respectively, with 13 bases between them. The CDR3 is 15 residues long. The CDR3 loop reads CASSPLQDKQETQYF. DNA for the CDR3: TGTGCCAGCTCACCTCTGCAGGACAAACAAGAGACCCAGTACTTC. Full variable domain (outside the CDR3, taken from reference TRBV18 and TRBJ2-5): NAGVMQNPRHLVRRRGQEARLRCSPMKGHSHVYWYRQLPEEGLKFMVYLQKENIIDESGMPKERFSAEFPKEGPSILRIQQVVRGDSAAYFCASSPLQDKQETQYFGPGTRLLVL.

J is TRBJ2-7 and V is TRBV6-6; 10 nucleotides line up with TRBD1. This CDR3 is built from 14 residues. Trimming removed 7 bases from V and 3 bases from J; junction bases left unmatched: 6. Germline CDR1 and CDR2: MNHNY and SVGAGI (reference sequence). CDR3 loop: CASNDRGQVYEQYF. Written as DNA, the CDR3 is TGTGCCAGCAATGACAGGGGGCAGGTCTACGAGCAGTACTTC.

The chain joins TRBV4-1 to TRBJ2-3, with TRBD2 matching 14 bases. CDR3 length: 18 amino acids. V was clipped by 0 bases and J by 3 bases; unmatched bases: 5. Per the germline V gene, CDR1 is MGHRA and CDR2 is YSYEKL. The CDR3 bases are TGCGCCAGCAGCCAAGAAGGGGGGACTAGCGGGAGAACAGATACGCAGTATTTT. This translates into CASSQEGGTSGRTDTQYF.

The rearrangement links TRBV27 to TRBJ2-7; TRBD2 is a possible D gene (6 bases). The V gene lost 4 bases and the J gene lost 4 bases, with 17 bases spanning the gap. Germline V gene data show CDR1 as MNHEY and CDR2 as SMNVEV (reference sequence). The length of the CDR3 is 15 residues. CDR3 sequence reads: CASSSLTGVLYEQYF. The DNA of the CDR3 is TGTGCCAGCAGTTCTCTAACGGGAGTGTTGTACGAGCAGTACTTC.

The gene calls are TRBV10-2 and TRBJ1-5; possibly TRBD1 for D (6 bases). The V gene lost 3 bases and the J gene lost 0 bases, with 9 bases spanning the gap. The CDR3 sequence is 15 residues long. Looked up from germline, CDR1 is WSHSY and CDR2 is SAAADI. The CDR3 reads CASSDRTVSNQPQHF. CDR3 DNA sequence: TGCGCCAGCAGTGATCGGACAGTTAGCAATCAGCCCCAGCATTTT.

This sequence joins TRBV19 and TRBJ2-7, with TRBD1 matching over 7 bases. The germline gives CDR1 LNHDA, CDR2 SQIVND (reference sequence). The CDR3 spans 13 residues. V was clipped by 5 bases and J by 3 bases; unmatched bases: 4. CDR3 residues: CASSSTGLYEQYF. The DNA of the CDR3 is TGTGCCAGTAGTTCGACAGGGCTCTACGAGCAGTACTTC.

This chain links TRBV9 with TRBJ2-7; 9 nucleotides line up with TRBD1. The length of the CDR3 is 15 residues. CDR1 is SGDLS, CDR2 YYNGEE, per germline. Losses at the gene ends were 0 bases for V and 4 bases for J; bases not matched to a gene: 5. CDR3 DNA: TGTGCCAGCAGCGTAGATGGACAGGGGTCGTACGAGCAGTACTTC. The encoded protein is CASSVDGQGSYEQYF.

The genes are TRBV9 and TRBJ2-5; TRBD2 aligns across 11 bases. Germline V gene lookup returns CDR1 SGDLS and CDR2 YYNGEE. V lost 4 bases and J lost 5; bases outside the gene matches: 13. CDR3 length: 17 residues. The CDR3 loop reads CASSPWVAGGPRETQYF. CDR3 bases: TGTGCCAGCAGCCCCTGGGTAGCGGGAGGGCCACGGGAGACCCAGTACTTC.

V gene TRBV19 combines with J gene TRBJ1-5; TRBD1 matches at 9 bases. After removal of 4 bases from V and 5 bases from J, the junction contained 12 bases not matched to a gene. The CDR3 runs to 17 residues. Germline CDR1 LNHDA, CDR2 SQIVND (reference sequence). CDR3 DNA: TGTGCCAGTAGTACGTGGGCGGGGACAGGGCTCGATCAGCCCCAGCATTTT. It yields the protein CASSTWAGTGLDQPQHF.

The gene calls are TRBV11-3 and TRBJ1-1; D is unresolved. The germline CDR1 and CDR2 sequences are SGHNT and YENEEA. Trimming removed 5 bases from V and 2 bases from J, with 9 bases in between. The CDR3 consists of 13 residues. CDR3 region: CASSLRINTEAFF. CDR3 in DNA: TGTGCCAGCAGCCTCAGGATAAACACTGAAGCTTTCTTT.

The chain has TRBV5-8 and TRBJ1-4; TRBD1 aligns across 8 bases. After removal of 2 bases from V and 0 bases from J, the junction contained 9 bases not matched to a gene. The length of the CDR3 is 18 residues. Germline loops: CDR1 SGHTS, CDR2 YDEGEE. DNA of the CDR3: TGTGCCAGCAGCTTAACCGGGACAGGACTCACAACTAATGAAAAACTGTTTTTT. It codes for CASSLTGTGLTTNEKLFF.

V and J are TRBV7-2 and TRBJ2-7; unclear D gene. Deletions cut 5 bases from V and 5 bases from J, with 19 bases between. The length of the CDR3 is 15 residues. Per the germline V gene, CDR1 is SGHTA and CDR2 is FQGNSA. The CDR3: CASSPHMAADHEQYF. The CDR3 region has the DNA TGTGCCAGCAGCCCCCACATGGCCGCGGATCACGAGCAGTACTTC.

This rearrangement joins TRBV14 to TRBJ1-2, with D unclear. Trimming stripped 1 base from V and 3 bases from J, with 6 bases between. In germline, CDR1 is SGHDN, CDR2 FVKESK. The CDR3 runs to 13 residues. The CDR3 region is CASSQVADYGYTF. The CDR3 coding sequence is TGTGCCAGCAGCCAAGTGGCAGACTATGGCTACACCTTC.

The genes are TRBV11-2 and TRBJ1-2, with D maybe TRBD1 (5 bases). Trimming removed 1 base from V and 3 bases from J, with 12 bases in between. This CDR3 spans 15 amino acids. Germline CDR1 reads SGHAT; CDR2 reads FQNNGV. This CDR3 reads CASSLGGGLYYGYTF. The CDR3 nucleotides read TGTGCCAGCAGCTTAGGGGGGGGTCTGTACTATGGCTACACCTTC.

The V and J genes are TRBV28 and TRBJ2-7; D is unresolved. Trimming left V 8 bases short and J 3 bases short, with 11 bases between. The CDR3 contains 12 residues. CDR1 and CDR2 from the germline V gene are MDHEN and SYDVKM. The CDR3 region has the DNA TGTGCCAGCCGAGACACCTTCTACGAGCAGTACTTC. Encoded protein: CASRDTFYEQYF. The complete variable domain, with remaining parts taken from reference TRBV28 and TRBJ2-7, reads DVKVTQSSRYLVKRTGEKVFLECVQDMDHENMFWYRQDPGLGLRLIYFSYDVKMKEKGDIPEGYSVSREKKERFSLILESASTNQTSMYLCASRDTFYEQYFGPGTRLTVT.

The V call is TRBV19, the J call TRBJ1-5; 8 nucleotides agree with TRBD1. The CDR3 is 13 amino acids. The germline V gene has CDR1 LNHDA and CDR2 SQIVND (reference sequence). V dropped 6 bases and J dropped 3; count of bases not matched to a gene: 1. CDR3 coding DNA: TGTGCCAGTAGGGACAGGGACAATCAGCCCCAGCATTTT. Its translation is CASRDRDNQPQHF.